Following are 13 T cell receptor beta chains from one sample sequenced in a study of tumor-infiltrating lymphocytes in primary liver carcinoma. Extraction of RNA together with DNA used about 18-30 mg of unsorted bulk tissue. Making TCR beta cDNA involved around 500 ng total RNA and a constant-region primer. TCR beta libraries came from three nested multiplex PCR rounds using slightly modified ARM-PCR. In the first two PCR rounds, TRBV1-TRBV30 forward primers were paired with a C-beta reverse primer, and each round lasted around 10 cycles. TCRdb redid the calling of the multiplex PCR reads with MiXCR, one entry per CDR3 protein. This table has 70,000 to 75,000 distinct CDR3 sequences, roughly two thirds appearing once. Sequences were obtained from liver tumor tissue from sampling region 4. Subset: tumor region T4, right-lateral pole. These receptors were taken from a man aged 40-49 years with primary liver carcinoma and hepatitis B virus infection.

The chain employs TRBV29-1 and TRBJ1-1; D is undetermined. The germline gives CDR1 SQVTM, CDR2 ANQGSEA. This CDR3 is 14 amino acids long. V lost 5 bases and J lost 8, with 21 bases in between. CDR3 DNA: TGCAGCGTTCAACCCCATGGGGTATCCGCAGAAGCTTTCTTT. Translating it yields CSVQPHGVSAEAFF.

This chain links TRBV14 with TRBJ2-7; D is undetermined. The V gene's germline CDR1 is SGHDN and CDR2 FVKESK. V was shortened by 0 bases and J by 6 bases, with 15 bases between the two germline ends. This CDR3 has 15 residues. The CDR3 sequence: CASSQDTNRYCEQYF. DNA for the CDR3: TGTGCCAGCAGCCAAGATACGAACAGATACTGCGAGCAGTACTTC. Looking up the rest from reference TRBV14 and TRBJ2-7 gives the full variable domain: EAGVTQFPSHSVIEKGQTVTLRCDPISGHDNLYWYRRVMGKEIKFLLHFVKESKQDESGMPNNRFLAERTGGTYSTLKVQPAELEDSGVYFCASSQDTNRYCEQYFGPGTRLTVT.

With respect to this clonotype: A much larger clone lies a single base off, so this may be a read error. The chain has TRBV28 and TRBJ1-2; D call uncertain. Germline V gene data show CDR1 as MDHEN and CDR2 as SYDVKM. This CDR3 has 15 amino acids. CDR3 in DNA: TGTGCCAGCAGTTTCCGGGCCGGCCTATGGTATGGCAACACCTTC. Translation gives CASSFRAGLWYGNTF.

This clonotype has at least ten counts. This rearrangement joins TRBV6-1 to TRBJ1-3; possibly TRBD1 for D (6 bases). Germline V gene lookup returns CDR1 MNHNS and CDR2 SASEGT. The CDR3 totals 16 residues. Trimming removed 6 bases from V and 2 bases from J, with 17 bases in between. CDR3 bases: TGTGCCAGCAGCCAAAGAAGGACAGACACTGGAAACACCATATATTTT. It is translated as CASSQRRTDTGNTIYF.

Turning to this clonotype: Germline and junction disagree at one end, which may indicate a read error. V usage is TRBV5-4 and J usage is TRBJ2-1, with TRBD1 as a possible D gene (6 bases). Germline V CDR1 and CDR2: SGHNT, YYREEE (reference sequence). The CDR3 has 17 amino acids. CDR3 loop: CASTRGGIGRAADEQFF. CDR3 DNA: TGCGCCAGTACCCGTGGGGGCATCGGCCGCGCAGCCGATGAGCAGTTCTTC.

Turning to this clonotype: An end of the junction does not agree with germline; a read error may underlie this. This chain links TRBV10-2 with TRBJ2-5; D gene uncertain. Germline assignment: CDR1 WSHSY and CDR2 SAAADI. The CDR3 totals 16 residues. The CDR3 spells CVSSETTPAAKETQYF. The CDR3, as DNA: TGTGTCAGCAGTGAGACGACACCAGCAGCCAAAGAGACCCAGTACTTC.

To note about this clonotype: One end of the junction varies from germline; a read error may be responsible. This chain joins TRBV6-5 and TRBJ1-1, with D unresolved. The CDR3 spans 16 residues. CDR1 MNHEY and CDR2 SVGAGI come from the germline V gene. As DNA, the CDR3 is TGTGCCAGCGGTGAAGTTTTTGTCAGACACAACACTGAAGCTTTGTTT. This sequence encodes CASGEVFVRHNTEALF.

This chain connects TRBV29-1 to TRBJ2-5, with D perhaps matching TRBD1 or TRBD2 (5 bases each). This CDR3 spans 12 amino acids. CDR1 and CDR2 (germline): SQVTM, ANQGSEA. V was trimmed by 6 bases and J by 4 bases, leaving 12 bases between them. In DNA, the CDR3 is TGCAGCGTGATACCGGGACGAGAGACCCAGTACTTC. This gives the protein CSVIPGRETQYF.

A note on this clonotype: At one boundary the junction diverges from the germline segment, which might be a read error. V and J are TRBV6-1 and TRBJ1-2; 7 bases agree with TRBD1. The CDR3 is 15 amino acids. CDR1 is MNHNS, CDR2 SASEGT, per germline. DNA of the CDR3: TGTGCCAGCAGCATGGTAGGGGGCATTGACTATGACTACACCTTC. Its translation: CASSMVGGIDYDYTF.

Concerning this clonotype itself: The CDR3 end shows no conserved phenylalanine or tryptophan, and so a read error is likely. This chain links TRBV5-5 with TRBJ1-1; a possible D gene is TRBD1 (6 bases). CDR3 length: 14 amino acids. Germline V gives CDR1 SGHKS, CDR2 YYEKEE (reference sequence). In DNA form, the CDR3 reads TGTGCTAGCAGTCCTACAGGGTCTTCCCCCGAGGCTTTCCTT. Translation: CASSPTGSSPEAFL.

To note about this clonotype: With a much larger clone just one base away, this may be a read error. The V call is TRBV28, the J call TRBJ2-7; TRBD1 or TRBD2 may be the D gene (7 bases each). CDR3 length: 14 amino acids. In germline, CDR1 is MDHEN, CDR2 SYDVKM. Trimming removed 7 bases at V and 9 bases at J, with 22 bases between. The DNA for the CDR3 is TGTGCCAGCAAACGGGACAGCCCAGGGGAGGGGCAGTACTTC. The encoded protein is CASKRDSPGEGQYF.

With respect to this clonotype: A junction boundary mismatches the germline segment, possibly from a read error. The gene calls are TRBV11-1 and TRBJ2-1; 11 positions match TRBD2. Germline loops: CDR1 SGHAT, CDR2 FQDESV (reference sequence). This CDR3 has 16 residues. In DNA, the CDR3 is TGTTCCAGCAGCCTACGACTAGCGGGATGGCACAATGAGCAGTCCTTC. Amino acids: CSSSLRLAGWHNEQSF.

About this clonotype itself: The CDR3 end shows no conserved phenylalanine or tryptophan, and so a read error is likely. The chain employs TRBV7-8 and TRBJ1-1; 12 bases map to TRBD1. The CDR3 spans 17 residues. Looked up from germline, CDR1 is SGHVS and CDR2 is FQNEAQ. CDR3 DNA sequence: TGTGCCAGTAGCTTAGGGGGACAGGGGGCTGGGAACACTGAAGCTTTCTCT. Its protein product is CASSLGGQGAGNTEAFS.